This is a list of T cell receptor beta chains from one sample in a study of persistence of HIV-infected CD4 T cells. Their antigens are not known. Here immunoSEQ multiplex PCR was the method, and the copy in TCRdb shows in-frame clones only, minus some. The profile covers under 50,000 clones, with over 80% appearing a single time and 3.3% taken by the ten largest. The sequencing used CD4+ T cells sorted from PBMCs after approximately 19-hour stimulation, collected from a patient who received antiretroviral therapy. These TCRs come from an adult woman with HIV who was CMV-seropositive. CDR3s include the opening cysteine and the closing phenylalanine or tryptophan. The D gene is left open where the match is weak. Expanded clones get a size class; other rows say once, few or many, or leave the size out.

J: TRBJ2-7
length: 13
size: -
D: -
V: TRBV6-2/TRBV6-3
DNA: -
CDR3: CASSSQVGIGSYF

J: TRBJ2-3
length: 16
size: -
D: TRBD2
V: TRBV27
DNA: TGTGCCAGCAGTTTATTTGGCGGGAGGGCCCAAGATACGCAGTATTTT
CDR3: CASSLFGGRAQDTQYF

J: TRBJ2-1
length: 23
size: -
D: TRBD2
V: TRBV10-3
DNA: TGTGCCATCAGTGCCACAACCGGGACTAGCGGGAGAGGTGTCCAAAGCTCCTACAATGAGCAGTTCTTC
CDR3: CAISATTGTSGRGVQSSYNEQFF

J: TRBJ1-1
length: 12
size: -
D: -
V: TRBV7-8
DNA: TGTGCCAGCAGCTTACCCAGAACTGAAGCTTTCTTT
CDR3: CASSLPRTEAFF

J: TRBJ1-5
length: 15
size: -
D: -
V: TRBV4-1
DNA: TGCGCCAGCAGCCAAGATCCGGCAAGCAATCAGCCCCAGCATTTT
CDR3: CASSQDPASNQPQHF

J: TRBJ2-5
length: 13
size: -
D: -
V: TRBV7-3
DNA: TGTGCCAGCAGCCGATCAGGGGTAGAGACCCAGTACTTC
CDR3: CASSRSGVETQYF

J: TRBJ2-2
length: 16
size: -
D: TRBD2
V: TRBV27
DNA: TGTGCCAGCAGTCTAGCGGGAGGGGGAAACACCGGGGAGCTGTTTTTT
CDR3: CASSLAGGGNTGELFF

J: TRBJ1-2
length: 13
size: medium-sized
D: -
V: TRBV4-1
DNA: TGCGCCAGCAGCCAAGACGGGTACTATGGCTACACCTTC
CDR3: CASSQDGYYGYTF

J: TRBJ2-3
length: 16
size: once
D: -
V: TRBV6-2/TRBV6-3
DNA: TGTGCCAGCAGTTACTCGAAGGCCAGTTTCACAGATACGCAGTATTTT
CDR3: CASSYSKASFTDTQYF

J: TRBJ2-2
length: 13
size: -
D: TRBD1
V: TRBV27
DNA: TGTGCCAGCAGTTCACAGGGGGCCGGGGAGCTGTTTTTT
CDR3: CASSSQGAGELFF

J: TRBJ2-7
length: 14
size: -
D: -
V: TRBV10-3
DNA: TGTGCCATCAACGACAGGAGTTGGGCCTACGAGCAGTACTTC
CDR3: CAINDRSWAYEQYF

J: TRBJ2-3
length: 14
size: -
D: -
V: TRBV10-1
DNA: TGCGCCAGCAGCAGGACACAACGCACAGATACGCAGTATTTT
CDR3: CASSRTQRTDTQYF

J: TRBJ1-1
length: 14
size: once
D: -
V: TRBV14
DNA: TGTGCCAGCAGCCAAGATCTAGACAAATACGAAGCTTTCTTT
CDR3: CASSQDLDKYEAFF

J: TRBJ1-1
length: 14
size: once
D: -
V: TRBV6-4
DNA: TGTGCCAGCAGTGACAGTTTTTGGCGGACTGAAGCTTTCTTT
CDR3: CASSDSFWRTEAFF

J: TRBJ1-4
length: 16
size: -
D: -
V: TRBV5-8
DNA: TGTGCCAGCAGCTTGGGGGCCTTTGCAACTAATGAAAAACTGTTTTTT
CDR3: CASSLGAFATNEKLFF

J: TRBJ1-2
length: 13
size: -
D: -
V: TRBV7-8
DNA: TGTGCCAGCAGCGGGGACTCGTGGAATGGCTACACCTTC
CDR3: CASSGDSWNGYTF

J: TRBJ1-6
length: 13
size: -
D: -
V: TRBV7-3
DNA: TGTGCCAGCAGCCTAGACTACAATTCACCCCTCCACTTT
CDR3: CASSLDYNSPLHF

J: TRBJ2-3
length: 14
size: -
D: -
V: TRBV19
DNA: TGTGCCAGTAGTATTTCAGAGAAGACAGATACGCAGTATTTT
CDR3: CASSISEKTDTQYF

J: TRBJ2-7
length: 18
size: -
D: -
V: TRBV21-1
DNA: TGTGCCAGCAGCCTCGGTCCCCGGACTAGCGGGAGTGGGTACGAGCAGTACTTC
CDR3: CASSLGPRTSGSGYEQYF

J: TRBJ1-1
length: 14
size: -
D: -
V: TRBV28
DNA: TGTGCCACCGCTACAGAGTTCACGAACACTGAAGCTTTCTTT
CDR3: CATATEFTNTEAFF

J: TRBJ1-5
length: 16
size: -
D: TRBD1
V: TRBV5-4
DNA: TGTGCCAGCAGCGTGGCTGGGACAGGGGGGGGGTCGACCCAGCATTTT
CDR3: CASSVAGTGGGSTQHF

J: TRBJ1-1
length: 16
size: -
D: -
V: TRBV5-5
DNA: TGTGCCAGCAGCCCCCGAGGCCCTCAGGGAAAGACTGAAGCTTTCTTT
CDR3: CASSPRGPQGKTEAFF

J: TRBJ2-3
length: 12
size: -
D: -
V: TRBV19
DNA: TGTGCCAGTAGTCTGTCTGGGGTTACGCAGTATTTT
CDR3: CASSLSGVTQYF

J: TRBJ1-2
length: 16
size: -
D: -
V: TRBV5-1
DNA: TGCGCCAGCAGCTTGGGACGGCTGGGGAGGAACTATGGCTACACCTTC
CDR3: CASSLGRLGRNYGYTF

J: TRBJ1-4
length: 16
size: -
D: TRBD1
V: TRBV6-2/TRBV6-3
DNA: TGTGCCAGCAGTTACATCGGGACAGCAGAGAATGAAAAACTGTTTTTT
CDR3: CASSYIGTAENEKLFF

J: TRBJ2-5
length: 14
size: -
D: -
V: TRBV27
DNA: TGTGCCAGCACCTTGGGGCAGGTCCAAGAGACCCAGTACTTC
CDR3: CASTLGQVQETQYF

J: TRBJ2-1
length: 13
size: -
D: -
V: TRBV15
DNA: TGTGCCACCAGCAGCCGTCGGGACGGCGAGCAGTTCTTC
CDR3: CATSSRRDGEQFF

J: TRBJ2-3
length: 16
size: -
D: TRBD2
V: TRBV7-9
DNA: TGTGCCAGCAGCACGTGGACTAGCGGGGACGGAGATACGCAGTATTTT
CDR3: CASSTWTSGDGDTQYF

J: TRBJ2-3
length: 13
size: -
D: TRBD1
V: TRBV19
DNA: TGTGCCAGTACCACAGGGGGGACAGATACGCAGTATTTT
CDR3: CASTTGGTDTQYF

J: TRBJ2-3
length: 14
size: -
D: -
V: TRBV5-1
DNA: TGCGCCAGCAGCTTCGGGGCGGAGACAGATACGCAGTATTTT
CDR3: CASSFGAETDTQYF

J: TRBJ1-4
length: 14
size: -
D: -
V: TRBV2
DNA: TGTGCCAGCAGTGGGGGGACCGTAGAAAAGGGGCTGTTTTTT
CDR3: CASSGGTVEKGLFF

J: TRBJ2-2
length: 14
size: -
D: TRBD1
V: TRBV4-1
DNA: TGCGCCAGCAGTGACAGGGGTTATGACGGGGAGCTGTTTTTT
CDR3: CASSDRGYDGELFF

J: TRBJ1-1
length: 14
size: -
D: -
V: TRBV3-1/TRBV3-2
DNA: TGTGCCAGCAGCCAACTACAGGGAAACACTGAAGCTTTCTTT
CDR3: CASSQLQGNTEAFF

J: TRBJ2-7
length: 14
size: -
D: -
V: TRBV6-5
DNA: TGTGCCAGCAGCCATTCGACAGCCCCCTACGAGCAGTACTTC
CDR3: CASSHSTAPYEQYF

J: TRBJ2-1
length: 14
size: -
D: -
V: TRBV21-1
DNA: TGTGCCAGCTCCGGGACTAGCGGGTACAATGAGCAGTTCTTC
CDR3: CASSGTSGYNEQFF

J: TRBJ2-2
length: 13
size: -
D: -
V: TRBV9
DNA: TGTGCCAGCAGCGGGACTTTCACCGGGGAGCTGTTTTTT
CDR3: CASSGTFTGELFF

J: TRBJ1-2
length: 15
size: -
D: -
V: TRBV2
DNA: TGTGCCAGCCTGGAGGGATTACTGAAGACCTATGGCTACACCTTC
CDR3: CASLEGLLKTYGYTF

J: TRBJ2-5
length: 15
size: -
D: -
V: TRBV5-1
DNA: TGCGCCAGCAGATTTTTAAAGTCCGGAGGGGAGACCCAGTACTTC
CDR3: CASRFLKSGGETQYF

J: TRBJ1-1
length: 14
size: -
D: -
V: TRBV7-3
DNA: TGTGCCAGCAGCTCCCAGGGTGTGGGGACTGAAGCTTTCTTT
CDR3: CASSSQGVGTEAFF

J: TRBJ2-7
length: 13
size: -
D: -
V: TRBV2
DNA: TGTGCCAGCAGTGAAGGGGCGAGCTACGAGCAGTACTTC
CDR3: CASSEGASYEQYF

J: TRBJ2-3
length: 16
size: once
D: -
V: TRBV19
DNA: TGTGCCAGTAGTATCGTCGAGTTGGGGGGAGCAGATACGCAGTATTTT
CDR3: CASSIVELGGADTQYF

J: TRBJ1-5
length: 15
size: -
D: -
V: TRBV7-2
DNA: TGTGCCAGCAGCCAAAGGGGTTATAGCAATCAGCCCCAGCATTTT
CDR3: CASSQRGYSNQPQHF

J: TRBJ2-1
length: 20
size: -
D: TRBD2
V: TRBV15
DNA: TGTGCCACCAGCAGACATTTCGGGACTAGCGGGAAGAGCTCCTACAATGAGCAGTTCTTC
CDR3: CATSRHFGTSGKSSYNEQFF

J: TRBJ2-6
length: 17
size: -
D: -
V: TRBV5-1
DNA: TGCGCCAGCAGCTTGGGGGCTTCATCCTCTGGGGCCAACGTCCTGACTTTC
CDR3: CASSLGASSSGANVLTF

J: TRBJ1-1
length: 14
size: -
D: -
V: TRBV18
DNA: TGTGCCAGCTCACCATCCCAACTCCGCACTGAAGCTTTCTTT
CDR3: CASSPSQLRTEAFF

J: TRBJ1-1
length: 13
size: -
D: -
V: TRBV2
DNA: TGTGCCAGCAATCAGGGCGAGGGCACTGAAGCTTTCTTT
CDR3: CASNQGEGTEAFF

J: TRBJ1-4
length: 13
size: -
D: -
V: TRBV29-1
DNA: TGCAGCGCCTGGGACAACCCTAATGAAAAACTGTTTTTT
CDR3: CSAWDNPNEKLFF

J: TRBJ2-1
length: 16
size: -
D: TRBD1
V: TRBV2
DNA: TGTGCCAGCAGGACTAACAGGGGGCTTTCCTACAATGAGCAGTTCTTC
CDR3: CASRTNRGLSYNEQFF

J: TRBJ1-5
length: 14
size: few
D: TRBD1
V: TRBV7-2
DNA: TGTGCCAGCAGCAATGACAGGGGCGGGCAGCCCCAGCATTTT
CDR3: CASSNDRGGQPQHF

J: TRBJ1-6
length: 17
size: -
D: -
V: TRBV9
DNA: TGTGCCAGCAGCGTAGGGGGGAGGGTGAGAAACGATTCACCCCTCCACTTT
CDR3: CASSVGGRVRNDSPLHF

J: TRBJ2-6
length: 16
size: -
D: TRBD1
V: TRBV6-5
DNA: TGTGCCAGCAGTTACGGTACAGGGGTTGGGGCCAACGTCCTGACTTTC
CDR3: CASSYGTGVGANVLTF